Listed here are 16 T cell receptor beta chains from one sample, sequenced in a study of blood T cell repertoires in COVID-19. The data were produced by immunoSEQ multiplex PCR, yet TCRdb's version contains in-frame clones alone and is incomplete. The data show about 140,000 clones, about four fifths seen once. Sample: PBMCs or T cells enriched from blood (not recorded which). The origin of the receptors is a middle-aged man with acute COVID-19.

The J gene is TRBJ1-5, the V gene TRBV4-1; no clear D. From germline, CDR1 is MGHRA and CDR2 YSYEKL. With 0 bases removed from V and 3 bases from J, the gap between germline ends came to 12 bases. The CDR3 loop spans 16 amino acids. This chain's CDR3 is CASSQERQVPNQPQHF. The CDR3 bases are TGCGCCAGCAGCCAAGAAAGGCAGGTTCCCAATCAGCCCCAGCATTTT.

This sequence joins TRBV6-6 and TRBJ2-7; 8 nucleotides line up with TRBD1. CDR3 length: 16 residues. CDR1 is MNHNY and CDR2 is SVGAGI in the germline V gene (reference sequence). V lost 3 bases, J lost 4 bases, and 11 bases stayed unmatched. CDR3 in DNA: TGTGCCAGCAGTTATCCAACCGGACAGGGAGGTTACGAGCAGTACTTC. The encoded protein is CASSYPTGQGGYEQYF.

V gene TRBV28 combines with J gene TRBJ2-1, with D tentatively TRBD2 (6 bases). In germline, CDR1 is MDHEN, CDR2 SYDVKM. Deletions cut 4 bases from V and 8 bases from J, with 18 bases between. This CDR3 is built from 15 residues. CDR3 DNA sequence: TGTGCCAGCAGTTCCGGGACTTACGGTTCGGATGAGCAGTTCTTC. Protein sequence: CASSSGTYGSDEQFF.

This rearrangement joins TRBV14 to TRBJ1-1; 7 nucleotides agree with TRBD1. The ends lost 6 bases at V and 3 bases at J; junction bases unmatched: 4. Germline V gene data show CDR1 as SGHDN and CDR2 as FVKESK. The CDR3 is 13 amino acids. CDR3 residues: CASRRQGHTEAFF. DNA for the CDR3: TGTGCCAGCAGAAGACAGGGTCACACTGAAGCTTTCTTT. The full variable domain, with the rest looked up from reference TRBV14 and TRBJ1-1, is EAGVTQFPSHSVIEKGQTVTLRCDPISGHDNLYWYRRVMGKEIKFLLHFVKESKQDESGMPNNRFLAERTGGTYSTLKVQPAELEDSGVYFCASRRQGHTEAFFGQGTRLTVV.

The chain carries TRBV18 and TRBJ1-1; no clear D. The CDR3 totals 14 residues. Germline V lookup: CDR1 KGHSH, CDR2 LQKENI. Trimming pared 6 bases from V and 0 bases from J, leaving 11 bases between. The CDR3 sequence is CASSSGNMNTEAFF. In DNA, the CDR3 is TGTGCCAGCTCCAGTGGCAATATGAACACTGAAGCTTTCTTT.

The rearrangement joins TRBV28 to TRBJ2-7, with a tentative D call TRBD2 (5 bases). Deletions cut 6 bases from V and 6 bases from J, with 15 bases between. The CDR3 is made up of 13 amino acids. Germline loops: CDR1 MDHEN, CDR2 SYDVKM. CDR3 nucleotide sequence: TGTGCCAGCAGCCCCCGGGGTCCTGGCGAGCAGTACTTC. Translating it yields CASSPRGPGEQYF.

The chain couples TRBV5-1 to TRBJ2-7; 11 bases line up with TRBD2. This CDR3 is 16 amino acids long. Germline trimming cut 1 base from V and 2 bases from J; bases unmatched to any gene: 5. The germline V gene has CDR1 SGHRS and CDR2 YFSETQ. Here the CDR3 DNA reads TGCGCCAGCAGCTTGTACATAGCGGGAGGGGCCTACGAGCAGTACTTC. Protein: CASSLYIAGGAYEQYF.

The chain uses TRBV7-2 and TRBJ2-7, with 7 positions matching TRBD1. The CDR3 is 15 amino acids. The J segment lost 6 bases and the V segment lost 5 bases, leaving 13 bases of the junction unmatched. CDR1 is SGHTA and CDR2 is FQGNSA in the germline V gene. The CDR3 DNA sequence: TGTGCCAGCAGCCCATCCCTCGACAGGGCGGCCGAGCAGTACTTC. Protein sequence: CASSPSLDRAAEQYF.

The chain links TRBV4-3 to TRBJ2-3; 7 bases align to TRBD1. Germline lookup yields CDR1 LGHNA and CDR2 YSLEER. V gave up 0 bases and J gave up 2 bases; unmatched junction bases: 2. The length of the CDR3 is 15 residues. As DNA, the CDR3 is TGCGCCAGCAGCCAAGAGACAGGGCACACAGATACGCAGTATTTT. This codes for CASSQETGHTDTQYF.

The chain uses TRBV11-2 and TRBJ2-7; TRBD2 matches 13 bases. CDR3 length equals 16 residues. The germline CDR1 and CDR2 sequences are SGHAT and FQNNGV. Trimming at V came to 4 bases and at J to 2 bases, leaving 5 bases not matched to a gene. CDR3 sequence (DNA): TGTGCCAGCAGCTGGGGGACTAGCGGGAACCCCTACGAGCAGTACTTC. This translates into CASSWGTSGNPYEQYF.

This clone was picked up a small number of times. The V call is TRBV7-9, the J call TRBJ1-1; perhaps TRBD1 as D (6 bases). CDR1 SEHNR and CDR2 FQNEAQ come from the germline V gene (reference sequence). V lost 5 bases, J lost 7 bases, and 11 bases lay in between. The CDR3 runs to 12 residues. This CDR3 is CASSAQGFEAFF. As DNA, the CDR3 is TGTGCCAGCAGCGCCCAGGGGTTTGAAGCTTTCTTT.

This clone was seen a few times. The chain uses TRBV3-1 (or the pseudogene TRBV3-2) and TRBJ1-2, with D hard to call. Germline lookup yields CDR1 LGHDT and CDR2 YNNKEL (reference sequence). The CDR3 has 14 amino acids. Trimming pared 1 base from V and 2 bases from J, leaving 8 bases between. CDR3 in amino acids: CASSQGHSNYGYTF. CDR3 coding DNA: TGTGCCAGCAGCCAAGGGCACAGCAACTATGGCTACACCTTC.

This sequence joins TRBV6-5 and TRBJ1-1, with D uncertain. Trimming removed 0 bases at V and 4 bases at J, with 12 bases between. CDR1 is MNHEY and CDR2 is SVGAGI in the germline V gene. This CDR3 is 15 amino acids long. The CDR3 region is CASSYSTGFSTEAFF. CDR3 sequence (DNA): TGTGCCAGCAGTTACTCGACGGGGTTCAGCACTGAAGCTTTCTTT.

The V gene is TRBV7-9, the J gene TRBJ2-5; 7 bases agree with TRBD1. From germline, CDR1 is SEHNR and CDR2 FQNEAQ (reference sequence). With 5 bases clipped from V and 1 base from J, the junction kept 7 bases outside the gene matches. This CDR3 contains 15 residues. CDR3 DNA: TGTGCCAGCAGCCGGGGACAGATCATCCAAGAGACCCAGTACTTC. Its protein product is CASSRGQIIQETQYF.

The chain joins TRBV18 to TRBJ2-1, with 10 bases identical to TRBD2. The CDR3 has 17 amino acids. Looked up from germline, CDR1 is KGHSH and CDR2 is LQKENI. Trimming at V came to 3 bases and at J to 4 bases, leaving 9 bases not matched to a gene. CDR3 nucleotide sequence: TGTGCCAGCTCACCTACGAAGACTAGCGGGTGGTACAATGAGCAGTTCTTC. It encodes CASSPTKTSGWYNEQFF.

CDR3 residues: CASSSLPGNTIYF. Here the CDR3 DNA reads TGTGCCAGCAGCTCCCTCCCCGGAAACACCATATATTTT. The J gene is TRBJ1-3, the V gene TRBV6-5; no firm D call. The CDR3 extends over 13 amino acids. V was clipped by 6 bases and J by 4 bases, with 10 bases between them. CDR1 and CDR2 from the germline V gene are MNHEY and SVGAGI.